Presented here are 12 T cell receptor beta chains from one specimen sequenced in a study of T cells in Graves' hyperthyroidism and ophthalmopathy. Using RNA transcripts as the source, TCR beta CDR3 regions were amplified. HTBI primers drove first-round RT-PCR of the TCR CDR3. In TCRdb, the multiplex PCR reads were re-called with MiXCR into one record per CDR3 protein. The data hold hundreds of thousands of distinct CDR3 sequences, with just over 35% observed a single time. The specimen was blood. The origin of the receptors is a woman aged 40 to 55 with Graves' hyperthyroidism.

There are many counts of this clonotype. The chain recombines TRBV25-1 with TRBJ2-7; D is undetermined. The V gene's germline CDR1 is MGHDK and CDR2 SYGVNS. Trimming cost V 4 bases and J 2 bases, with 3 bases left between them. CDR3 length: 11 residues. DNA for the CDR3: TGTGCCAGCAGTGTTGCCTACGAGCAGTACTTC. This translates into CASSVAYEQYF.

The V call is TRBV10-3, the J call TRBJ1-6; D unresolved. Per germline, CDR1 ENHRY and CDR2 SYGVKD. This CDR3 region has 15 residues. Trimming stripped 4 bases from V and 3 bases from J, with 10 bases between. The CDR3 DNA reads as TGTGCCATCAGTGGTCTACAAAGCTATAATTCACCCCTCCACTTT. Residues: CAISGLQSYNSPLHF.

The chain employs TRBV7-9 and TRBJ2-1, with D maybe TRBD1 (5 bases). The CDR3 has 13 amino acids. CDR1 SEHNR and CDR2 FQNEAQ come from the germline V gene (reference sequence). V was cut by 7 bases and J by 3 bases, with 10 bases left in between. The CDR3 DNA reads TGTGCCAGCACTCGGACAATCTACAATGAGCAGTTCTTC. Translation: CASTRTIYNEQFF. Supplemented by reference TRBV7-9 and TRBJ2-1, the full variable domain reads DTGVSQNPRHKITKRGQNVTFRCDPISEHNRLYWYRQTLGQGPEFLTYFQNEAQLEKSRLLSDRFSAERPKGSFSTLEIQRTEQGDSAMYLCASTRTIYNEQFFGPGTRLTVL.

Remarks on this clonotype: Germline is not matched at one junction end, which may reflect a read error. V usage is TRBV2 and J usage is TRBJ2-2; 14 nucleotides line up with TRBD2. The CDR3 spans 17 residues. In germline, CDR1 is SNHLY, CDR2 FYNNEI. This chain's CDR3 is CASSETSGRANTGALFF. CDR3 DNA sequence: TGTGCCAGCAGTGAGACTAGCGGGAGGGCGAACACCGGGGCGCTGTTTTTT. Together with reference TRBV2 and TRBJ2-2, the CDR3 gives the full variable domain: EPEVTQTPSHQVTQMGQEVILRCVPISNHLYFYWYRQILGQKVEFLVSFYNNEISEKSEIFDDQFSVERPDGSNFTLKIRSTKLEDSAMYFCASSETSGRANTGALFFGEGSRLTVL.

This clonotype came up many times. The V and J genes are TRBV4-1 and TRBJ1-6; D is possibly TRBD1 (5 bases). The CDR3 length is 17 residues. Germline CDR1 and CDR2: MGHRA and YSYEKL. V was shortened by 0 bases and J by 1 base, with 10 bases between the two germline ends. CDR3 nucleotide sequence: TGCGCCAGCAGCCAAGATCTTCAGGGATCCTATAATTCACCCCTCCACTTT. It encodes CASSQDLQGSYNSPLHF.

This clonotype has more than one count but fewer than ten. The V and J genes are TRBV19 and TRBJ2-7, with TRBD1 identical over 7 bases. This CDR3 is 13 amino acids long. After removal of 4 bases from V and 4 bases from J, the junction contained 4 bases not matched to a gene. Germline lookup yields CDR1 LNHDA and CDR2 SQIVND (reference sequence). Here the CDR3 reads CASSTEQGYEQYF. In DNA, the CDR3 is TGTGCCAGTAGTACCGAACAGGGGTACGAGCAGTACTTC.

This chain connects TRBV5-1 to TRBJ2-2; no reliable D call. CDR3 length: 14 residues. Trimming stripped 0 bases from V and 9 bases from J, with 12 bases between. Per germline, CDR1 SGHRS and CDR2 YFSETQ. CDR3 sequence reads: CASSLGTSYRELFF. As DNA, the CDR3 is TGCGCCAGCAGCTTGGGAACGTCATACAGGGAGCTGTTTTTT.

This clonotype showed up just once. This chain's CDR3 is CSVQTGAYNEQFF. The CDR3 DNA reads as TGCAGCGTCCAGACAGGGGCCTACAATGAGCAGTTCTTC. V gene TRBV29-1 combines with J gene TRBJ2-7, with 8 bases identical to TRBD1. The J call could be wrong; TRBJ2-1 is a better fit for the DNA end. The CDR3 length is 13 residues. The germline V gene encodes CDR1 SQVTM and CDR2 ANQGSEA.

The chain has TRBV29-1 and TRBJ1-1; D gene unclear. This CDR3 contains 12 residues. Germline lookup yields CDR1 SQVTM and CDR2 ANQGSEA. The V gene lost 5 bases and the J gene lost 1 base, with 8 bases spanning the gap. The CDR3 DNA sequence: TGCAGCGTTTACGTACCGAACACTGAAGCTTTCTTT. Translation: CSVYVPNTEAFF.

This clonotype appeared once. The rearrangement links TRBV25-1 to TRBJ1-5; possible D gene TRBD1, 5 bases. The CDR3 is 14 residues long. V was cut by 4 bases and J by 4 bases, with 11 bases left in between. CDR1 and CDR2 (germline): MGHDK, SYGVNS. The CDR3 spells CASSAKQVNQPQHF. Written as DNA, the CDR3 is TGTGCCAGCAGTGCGAAACAGGTGAATCAGCCCCAGCATTTT.

As for this clonotype: One junction end disagrees with the germline gene, perhaps due to a read error. V gene TRBV6-1 combines with J gene TRBJ1-4; TRBD1 matches 7 bases. The CDR3 spans 13 residues. Looked up from germline, CDR1 is MNHNS and CDR2 is SASEGT. The CDR3 is CASRPGTDEKLFF. For the CDR3, the DNA is TGTGCCAGCAGACCCGGGACAGATGAAAAGCTGTTTTTT.

In this sample, this clonotype turned up many times. The chain couples TRBV12-3 or TRBV12-4 to TRBJ1-4, with TRBD1 as a possible D gene (5 bases). The CDR3 covers 13 residues. V lost 7 bases, J lost 0 bases, and 6 bases lay in between. The CDR3 protein is CASTTATNEKLFF. DNA for the CDR3: TGTGCCAGCACGACAGCAACTAATGAAAAACTGTTTTTT.